The next 25 T cell receptor beta chains were all read from a single sample in a study of blood T cell repertoires in COVID-19. Clones were read by immunoSEQ multiplex PCR, and TCRdb kept only the in-frame ones, dropping some. The table shows approximately 260,000 clones, with about 90% occurring only once. Sequenced: peripheral blood. The receptors stem from a man between 60 and 70 years old who had recovered from COVID-19.

The table lists this clone with a count of one. V and J are TRBV5-4 and TRBJ2-7; 9 nucleotides agree with TRBD1. This CDR3 spans 14 amino acids. V dropped 5 bases and J dropped 0; count of bases not matched to a gene: 3. CDR1 and CDR2 from the germline V gene are SGHNT and YYREEE (reference sequence). This CDR3 is CASRDRGSSYEQYF. In nucleotides, the CDR3 is TGTGCCAGCAGGGACAGGGGAAGCTCCTACGAGCAGTACTTC. Full variable domain (outside the CDR3, taken from reference TRBV5-4 and TRBJ2-7): ETGVTQSPTHLIKTRGQQVTLRCSSQSGHNTVSWYQQALGQGPQFIFQYYREEENGRGNFPPRFSGLQFPNYSSELNVNALELDDSALYLCASRDRGSSYEQYFGPGTRLTVT.

This clone has a single count. V gene TRBV7-2 combines with J gene TRBJ2-6; TRBD1 is a possible D gene (6 bases). The CDR3 is made up of 18 amino acids. V lost 0 bases, J lost 0 bases, and 12 bases lay in between. Germline V gives CDR1 SGHTA, CDR2 FQGNSA. CDR3 protein: CASSLAGHLLSGANVLTF. CDR3 bases: TGTGCCAGCAGCTTAGCGGGACACCTTCTCTCTGGGGCCAACGTCCTGACTTTC. The entire variable domain, with the rest obtained from reference TRBV7-2 and TRBJ2-6, is as follows: GAGVSQSPSNKVTEKGKDVELRCDPISGHTALYWYRQSLGQGLEFLIYFQGNSAPDKSGLPSDRFSAERTGGSVSTLTIQRTQQEDSAVYLCASSLAGHLLSGANVLTFGAGSRLTVL.

This clone was seen a few times. The chain links TRBV28 to TRBJ2-7; 9 bases fit TRBD1. Germline V CDR1 and CDR2: MDHEN, SYDVKM. V lost 3 bases and J lost 6; bases outside the gene matches: 3. The CDR3 totals 13 residues. CDR3 residues: CASSFSQGAEQYV. In DNA form, the CDR3 reads TGTGCCAGCAGTTTCTCACAGGGGGCCGAGCAGTACGTC.

V is TRBV7-2 and J is TRBJ1-2; D call uncertain. V lost 5 bases and J 4 bases, leaving 8 bases between the germline ends. The germline V gene encodes CDR1 SGHTA and CDR2 FQGNSA. The CDR3 has 12 amino acids. The CDR3 protein is CASSLRLYGYTF. The CDR3 DNA reads TGTGCCAGCAGCCTTCGACTCTATGGCTACACCTTC. The variable domain in full, completed from reference TRBV7-2 and TRBJ1-2, reads GAGVSQSPSNKVTEKGKDVELRCDPISGHTALYWYRQSLGQGLEFLIYFQGNSAPDKSGLPSDRFSAERTGGSVSTLTIQRTQQEDSAVYLCASSLRLYGYTFGSGTRLTVV.

The chain is built from TRBV6-1 and TRBJ1-5; 7 bases line up with TRBD1. The CDR3 spans 17 residues. CDR1 is MNHNS, CDR2 SASEGT, per germline. Trimming at V came to 4 bases and at J to 0 bases, leaving 9 bases not matched to a gene. The CDR3 protein is CASSVSGTVYSNQPQHF. CDR3 in DNA: TGTGCCAGCAGTGTCTCCGGGACAGTTTATAGCAATCAGCCCCAGCATTTT.

The V call is TRBV30, the J call TRBJ1-3, with 7 bases that match TRBD1. CDR1 and CDR2 from the germline V gene are GTSNPN and SVGIG (reference sequence). V lost 2 bases, J lost 1 base, and 17 bases stayed unmatched. This CDR3 region has 19 residues. As DNA, the CDR3 is TGTGCCTGGAGTTCGGTTGCAGGGGGTACTTTTTTATCTGGAAACACCATATATTTT. Translation: CAWSSVAGGTFLSGNTIYF.

CDR3 amino acids: CASSLGGGANGELFF. In DNA form, the CDR3 reads TGTGCCAGCAGCTTGGGCGGGGGGGCAAACGGGGAGCTGTTTTTT. V is TRBV7-8 and J is TRBJ2-2, with TRBD2 matching 9 bases. The V gene's germline CDR1 is SGHVS and CDR2 FQNEAQ. The CDR3 is 15 residues long. Trimming at V came to 3 bases and at J to 7 bases, leaving 6 bases not matched to a gene.

The rearrangement links TRBV23-1 to TRBJ1-1; D possibly corresponds to TRBD1 (5 bases). TRBV23-1 has ORF status, its function being uncertain. Trimming pared 8 bases from V and 2 bases from J, leaving 18 bases between. This CDR3 region has 15 residues. The CDR3 here is CASQVGRGGNTEAFF. CDR3 coding DNA: TGCGCCAGCCAAGTCGGGAGGGGCGGAAACACTGAAGCTTTCTTT.

The J gene is TRBJ1-6, the V gene TRBV20-1; 9 bases are shared with TRBD1. The CDR3 consists of 16 residues. V lost 3 bases and J lost 3; bases outside the gene matches: 6. Germline V gene sequence: CDR1 DFQATT, CDR2 SNEGSKA (reference sequence). CDR3 region: CSASTGGGHYNSPLHF. For the CDR3, the DNA is TGCAGTGCTAGTACAGGGGGCGGTCACTATAATTCACCCCTCCACTTT.

This clone was seen a handful of times. The chain employs TRBV27 and TRBJ2-7, with 10 bases fitting TRBD1. Per the germline V gene, CDR1 is MNHEY and CDR2 is SMNVEV (reference sequence). V lost 6 bases and J lost 3; bases outside the gene matches: 5. The CDR3 extends over 14 amino acids. The CDR3 here is CASSPWTGGYEQYF. The CDR3 DNA is TGTGCCAGCAGCCCGTGGACAGGGGGCTACGAGCAGTACTTC.

This clone was counted a single time. This chain links TRBV7-2 with TRBJ2-1; maybe TRBD1 (5 bases). The V end was cut by 3 bases, the J end by 8 bases, with 17 bases between. Germline CDR1 reads SGHTA; CDR2 reads FQGNSA. This CDR3 contains 15 residues. CDR3 amino acids: CASSFLDLGRDEQFF. CDR3 nucleotides: TGTGCCAGCAGCTTTCTCGACCTCGGCAGGGATGAGCAGTTCTTC.

The chain has TRBV5-1 and TRBJ1-1; unclear D gene. Germline V CDR1 and CDR2: SGHRS, YFSETQ. The germline V and J ends were trimmed by 0 bases and 1 base, with 7 bases remaining between them. CDR3 length: 14 amino acids. CDR3: CASSLVTANTEAFF. The CDR3 DNA reads as TGCGCCAGCAGCTTGGTAACAGCGAACACTGAAGCTTTCTTT.

This clone was counted once. CDR3 DNA sequence: TGCGCCAGCAGCTTGGTGGCAGGCCCCGGGACCCAGTACTTC. This translates into CASSLVAGPGTQYF. This chain links TRBV5-1 with TRBJ2-5; D remains ambiguous. The CDR3 is made up of 14 amino acids. Trimming took 0 bases from V and 7 from J, leaving 13 bases between them. The germline V gene encodes CDR1 SGHRS and CDR2 YFSETQ.

The genes are TRBV11-2 and TRBJ2-7; possible D gene TRBD2, 6 bases. The CDR3 has 15 amino acids. Trimming stripped 4 bases from V and 6 bases from J, with 19 bases between. Germline lookup yields CDR1 SGHAT and CDR2 FQNNGV. The CDR3 nucleotides read TGTGCCAGCAGCTCAGCCACCGGGACTTTTTCCGAGCAGTACTTC. This codes for CASSSATGTFSEQYF. Based on the CDR3 plus reference TRBV11-2 and TRBJ2-7, the full variable domain is EAGVAQSPRYKIIEKRQSVAFWCNPISGHATLYWYQQILGQGPKLLIQFQNNGVVDDSQLPKDRFSAERLKGVDSTLKIQPAKLEDSAVYLCASSSATGTFSEQYFGPGTRLTVT.

The chain couples TRBV18 to TRBJ1-3; 9 bases map to TRBD1. V was pared by 2 bases and J by 0 bases, with 2 bases of the junction left unmatched. Germline V gives CDR1 KGHSH, CDR2 LQKENI. The CDR3 runs 16 residues. The CDR3 region has the DNA TGTGCCAGCTCACCATTGACAGGGGGCTCTGGAAACACCATATATTTT. Protein: CASSPLTGGSGNTIYF.

This chain connects TRBV6-5 to TRBJ1-5; 7 bases are a match to TRBD1. V lost 7 bases, J lost 4 bases, and 10 bases stayed unmatched. Per the germline V gene, CDR1 is MNHEY and CDR2 is SVGAGI. CDR3 length: 15 residues. CDR3 coding DNA: TGTGCCAGCACCGCGTACGGGACAGAAAATCAGCCCCAGCATTTT. Translated, it gives CASTAYGTENQPQHF.

The rearrangement uses TRBV6-5 and TRBJ2-2; 8 positions agree with TRBD1. CDR1 MNHEY and CDR2 SVGAGI come from the germline V gene. The CDR3 consists of 15 residues. J lost 1 base, V lost 5 bases, and 3 bases had no gene match. CDR3 sequence reads: CASSRGQGNTGELFF. CDR3 DNA: TGTGCCAGCAGTCGCGGACAGGGGAACACCGGGGAGCTGTTTTTT.

The chain carries TRBV18 and TRBJ1-4, with D possibly matching TRBD1 (5 bases). CDR3 length equals 15 residues. The germline V gene encodes CDR1 KGHSH and CDR2 LQKENI. The V end lost 6 bases, the J end lost 7 bases, and 18 bases lay between the germline ends. The CDR3 coding sequence is TGTGCCAGCTCCCGGATAGGGGCGCTCCGTGAAAAACTGTTTTTT. It is translated as CASSRIGALREKLFF.

The sample holds one count of this clone. The V and J genes are TRBV10-2 and TRBJ2-7; no clear D. The V end was cut by 0 bases, the J end by 4 bases, with 7 bases between. The V gene's germline CDR1 is WSHSY and CDR2 SAAADI. This CDR3 is 13 amino acids long. The CDR3 loop is CASSESTGYEQYF. The CDR3 DNA reads TGCGCCAGCAGTGAGTCGACCGGGTACGAGCAGTACTTC.

The V gene is TRBV7-6, the J gene TRBJ1-5, with D unclear. The V end was cut by 0 bases, the J end by 4 bases, with 10 bases between. Per germline, CDR1 SGHVS and CDR2 FNYEAQ. CDR3 length equals 15 residues. CDR3 sequence (DNA): TGTGCCAGCAGCTTAGCTTGGGGAGTGAATCAGCCCCAGCATTTT. Translated, it gives CASSLAWGVNQPQHF.

V is TRBV6-5 and J is TRBJ1-2; weak D call: TRBD1 (6 bases). V lost 8 bases and J 3 bases, leaving 13 bases between the germline ends. From germline, CDR1 is MNHEY and CDR2 SVGAGI. CDR3 length: 13 residues. The CDR3 sequence is CASGQGRDYGYTF. CDR3 sequence (DNA): TGTGCCAGCGGGCAGGGGCGCGACTATGGCTACACCTTC.

The V and J genes are TRBV5-1 and TRBJ1-6, with 11 nucleotides matching TRBD1. This CDR3 region has 13 residues. V trimming: 9 bases; J trimming: 8 bases; junction bases outside the gene matches: 4. Per germline, CDR1 SGHRS and CDR2 YFSETQ. CDR3: CAIMGQGDSPLHF. In DNA form, the CDR3 reads TGCGCCATCATGGGACAGGGGGATTCACCCCTCCACTTT.

The genes are TRBV9 and TRBJ2-2; D is unclear. This CDR3 comprises 15 residues. V was cut by 0 bases and J by 4 bases, with 10 bases left in between. The germline V gene encodes CDR1 SGDLS and CDR2 YYNGEE. The CDR3 reads CASSVDVARTGELFF. CDR3 in DNA: TGTGCCAGCAGCGTAGATGTAGCCCGCACCGGGGAGCTGTTTTTT.

The chain employs TRBV28 and TRBJ1-2; the D is unclear. The V gene's germline CDR1 is MDHEN and CDR2 SYDVKM. The CDR3 extends over 13 amino acids. V was trimmed by 6 bases and J by 4 bases, leaving 12 bases between them. CDR3 DNA: TGTGCCAGCAGCTTTGACAACGGCTATGGCTACACCTTC. Translation: CASSFDNGYGYTF.

The chain carries TRBV24-1 and TRBJ1-2, with 7 bases aligning to TRBD1. CDR3 length: 14 amino acids. V shed 4 bases and J 8 bases; nucleotides not matched to a gene: 9. In germline, CDR1 is KGHDR, CDR2 SFDVKD. This CDR3 reads CATSDRGEQGGYTF. The DNA of the CDR3 is TGTGCCACCAGTGACCGAGGCGAACAGGGGGGCTACACCTTC.